The T cell receptor beta chain described here comes from a study of control samples from healthy donors and cancer patients. Germline loops: CDR1 SGHTA, CDR2 FQGNSA. The length of the CDR3 is 13 residues. V was clipped by 3 bases and J by 7 bases; unmatched bases: 5. Method: immunoSEQ multiplex PCR; TCRdb's copy keeps in-frame clones and lacks some. The profile shows 120,000 or so clones, 91% of them singletons. Sequencing used blood. This rearrangement joins TRBV7-2 to TRBJ2-5; 7 nucleotides align to TRBD2. The sequence came from a woman in her late teens or twenties in good health. The CDR3 sequence: CASSFKREGTQYF. For the CDR3, the DNA is TGTGCCAGCAGCTTTAAGCGGGAAGGGACCCAGTACTTC.